This T cell receptor (beta chain) was recovered during a study of beta chain features in type 1 diabetes. Regarding the study as a whole: When Type 1 diabetes patients were examined, their TCRB CDR3s proved moderately but significantly shorter in all four CD4+ subsets.

This clone occurred a few times. Its antigen is not identified. With V trimmed by 6 bases and J by 2 bases, 3 bases remained unmatched. Germline V lookup: CDR1 SNHLY, CDR2 FYNNEI. This CDR3 region has 14 residues. Every bit of the isolated RNA underwent reverse transcription, so sequencing read expressed TCRB transcripts. Here immunoSEQ multiplex PCR was the method, and the copy in TCRdb shows in-frame clones only, minus some. The table includes 850,000 to 900,000 clones, about a sixth detected once. The chain joins TRBV2 to TRBJ2-3; 9 bases match TRBD1. The receptor was derived from a woman aged 18-29 years in good health. Sequencing used naive CD4+ T cells from blood. The CDR3 sequence is CASRGDRDTDTQYF. The CDR3 nucleotides read TGTGCCAGCAGAGGGGACAGGGACACAGATACGCAGTATTTT.